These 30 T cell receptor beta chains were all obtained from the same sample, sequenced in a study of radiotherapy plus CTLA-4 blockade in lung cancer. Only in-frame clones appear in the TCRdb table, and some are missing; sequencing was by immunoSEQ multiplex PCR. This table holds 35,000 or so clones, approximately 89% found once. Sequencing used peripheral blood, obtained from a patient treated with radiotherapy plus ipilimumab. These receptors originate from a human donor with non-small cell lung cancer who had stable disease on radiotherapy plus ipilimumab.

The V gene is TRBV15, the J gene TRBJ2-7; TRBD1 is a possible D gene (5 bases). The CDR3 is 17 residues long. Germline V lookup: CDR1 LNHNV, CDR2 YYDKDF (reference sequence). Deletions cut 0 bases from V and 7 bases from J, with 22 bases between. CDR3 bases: TGTGCCACCAGCAGAGATGCAGGCAGGGCCATCATTTATGAGCAGTACTTC. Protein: CATSRDAGRAIIYEQYF. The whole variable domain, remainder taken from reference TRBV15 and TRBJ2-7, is DAMVIQNPRYQVTQFGKPVTLSCSQTLNHNVMYWYQQKSSQAPKLLFHYYDKDFNNEADTPDNFQSRRPNTSFCFLDIRSPGLGDTAMYLCATSRDAGRAIIYEQYFGPGTRLTVT.

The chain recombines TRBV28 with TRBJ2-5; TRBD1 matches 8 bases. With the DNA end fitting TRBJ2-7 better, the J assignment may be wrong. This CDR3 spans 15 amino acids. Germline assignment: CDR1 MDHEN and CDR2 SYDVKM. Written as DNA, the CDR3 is TGTGCCAGCAGTTCTCTCGGACAGGGCACCTACGAGCAGTACTTC. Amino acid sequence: CASSSLGQGTYEQYF.

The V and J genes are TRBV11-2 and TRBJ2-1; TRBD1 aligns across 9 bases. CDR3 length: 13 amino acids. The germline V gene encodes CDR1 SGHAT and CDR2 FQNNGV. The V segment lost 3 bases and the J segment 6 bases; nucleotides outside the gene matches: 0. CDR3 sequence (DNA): TGTGCCAGCAGCTTGACAGGGGGCAATGAGCAGTTCTTC. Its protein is CASSLTGGNEQFF.

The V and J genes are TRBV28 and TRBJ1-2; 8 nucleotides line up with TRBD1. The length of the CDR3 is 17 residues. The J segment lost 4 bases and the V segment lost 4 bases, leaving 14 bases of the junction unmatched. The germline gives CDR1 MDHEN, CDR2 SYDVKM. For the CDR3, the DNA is TGTGCCAGCAGTTCCCTAGTGGACAGGGACAGCGGCTATGGCTACACCTTC. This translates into CASSSLVDRDSGYGYTF.

For the CDR3, the DNA is TGTGCCACCGGACAGGACTATTCACCCCTCCACTTT. Protein sequence: CATGQDYSPLHF. The genes are TRBV10-3 and TRBJ1-6; 7 bases map to TRBD1. This CDR3 contains 12 residues. Germline lookup yields CDR1 ENHRY and CDR2 SYGVKD. With V trimmed by 10 bases and J by 8 bases, 5 bases remained unmatched.

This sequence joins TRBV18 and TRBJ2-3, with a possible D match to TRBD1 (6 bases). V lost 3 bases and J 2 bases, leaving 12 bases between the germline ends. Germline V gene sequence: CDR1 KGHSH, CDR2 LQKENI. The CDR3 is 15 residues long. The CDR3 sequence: CASSPRTGHTDTQYF. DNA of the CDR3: TGTGCCAGCTCACCGCGAACAGGGCACACAGATACGCAGTATTTT. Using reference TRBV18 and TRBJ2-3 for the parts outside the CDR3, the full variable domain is NAGVMQNPRHLVRRRGQEARLRCSPMKGHSHVYWYRQLPEEGLKFMVYLQKENIIDESGMPKERFSAEFPKEGPSILRIQQVVRGDSAAYFCASSPRTGHTDTQYFGPGTRLTVL.

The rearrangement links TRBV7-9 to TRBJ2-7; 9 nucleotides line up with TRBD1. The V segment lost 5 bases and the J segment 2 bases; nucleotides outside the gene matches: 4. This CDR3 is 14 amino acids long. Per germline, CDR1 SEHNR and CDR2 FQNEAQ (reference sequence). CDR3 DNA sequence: TGTGCCAGCAGCACCGGGACAGGGCCCTACGAGCAGTACTTC. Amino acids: CASSTGTGPYEQYF.

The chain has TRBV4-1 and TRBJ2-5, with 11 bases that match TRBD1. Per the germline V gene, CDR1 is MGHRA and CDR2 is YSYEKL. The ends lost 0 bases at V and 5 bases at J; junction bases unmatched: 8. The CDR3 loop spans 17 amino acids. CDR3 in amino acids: CASSQDYRDRGFETQYF. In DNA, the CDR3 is TGCGCCAGCAGCCAAGATTATCGGGACAGGGGGTTTGAGACCCAGTACTTC.

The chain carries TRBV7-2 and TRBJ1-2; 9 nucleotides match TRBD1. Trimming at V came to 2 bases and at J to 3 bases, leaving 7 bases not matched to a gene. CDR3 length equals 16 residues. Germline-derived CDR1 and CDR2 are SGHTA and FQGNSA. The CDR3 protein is CASSLNSGQGHYGYTF. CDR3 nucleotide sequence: TGTGCCAGCAGCTTAAACTCTGGACAGGGGCACTATGGCTACACCTTC.

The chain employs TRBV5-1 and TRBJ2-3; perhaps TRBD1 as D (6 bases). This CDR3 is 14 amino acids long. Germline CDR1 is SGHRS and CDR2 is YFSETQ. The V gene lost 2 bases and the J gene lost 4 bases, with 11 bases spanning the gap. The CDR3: CASSFQGFSDTQYF. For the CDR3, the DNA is TGCGCCAGCAGCTTCCAGGGGTTTTCAGATACGCAGTATTTT. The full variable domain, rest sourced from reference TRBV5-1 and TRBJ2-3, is KAGVTQTPRYLIKTRGQQVTLSCSPISGHRSVSWYQQTPGQGLQFLFEYFSETQRNKGNFPGRFSGRQFSNSRSEMNVSTLELGDSALYLCASSFQGFSDTQYFGPGTRLTVL.

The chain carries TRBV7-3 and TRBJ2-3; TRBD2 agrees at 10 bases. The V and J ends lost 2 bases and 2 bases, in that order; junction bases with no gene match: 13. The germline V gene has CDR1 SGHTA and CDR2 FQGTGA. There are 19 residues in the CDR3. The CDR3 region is CASSLLSGSSGRDTDTQYF. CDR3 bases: TGTGCCAGCAGCTTACTCAGCGGGTCTAGCGGGAGAGACACAGATACGCAGTATTTT.

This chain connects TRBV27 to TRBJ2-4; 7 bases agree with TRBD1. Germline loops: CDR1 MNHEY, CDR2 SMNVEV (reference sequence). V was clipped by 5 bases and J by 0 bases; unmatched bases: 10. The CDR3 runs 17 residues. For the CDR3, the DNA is TGTGCCAGCAGTCGGTCGTGGGACAGCTTAGCCAAAAACATTCAGTACTTC. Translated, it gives CASSRSWDSLAKNIQYF.

CDR3 nucleotide sequence: TGTGCCAGCAATCAGGGGGCTGAAGAAAAACTGTTTTTT. Translation gives CASNQGAEEKLFF. The chain is built from TRBV6-1 and TRBJ1-4, with 8 bases lining up with TRBD1. This CDR3 is built from 13 residues. V lost 7 bases and J lost 8; bases outside the gene matches: 6. CDR1 and CDR2 from the germline V gene are MNHNS and SASEGT.

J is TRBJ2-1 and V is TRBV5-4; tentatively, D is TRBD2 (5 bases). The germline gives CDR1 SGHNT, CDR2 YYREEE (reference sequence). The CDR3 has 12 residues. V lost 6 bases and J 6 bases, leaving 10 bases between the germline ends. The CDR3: CASKREINEQFF. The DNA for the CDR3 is TGTGCCAGCAAAAGGGAGATCAATGAGCAGTTCTTC.

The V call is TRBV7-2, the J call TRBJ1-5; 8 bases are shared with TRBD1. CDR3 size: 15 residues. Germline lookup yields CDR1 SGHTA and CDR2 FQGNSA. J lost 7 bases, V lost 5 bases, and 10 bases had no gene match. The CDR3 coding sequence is TGTGCCAGCAGCACAGGGACAGGCCTGTCGCAGCCCCAGCATTTT. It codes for CASSTGTGLSQPQHF.

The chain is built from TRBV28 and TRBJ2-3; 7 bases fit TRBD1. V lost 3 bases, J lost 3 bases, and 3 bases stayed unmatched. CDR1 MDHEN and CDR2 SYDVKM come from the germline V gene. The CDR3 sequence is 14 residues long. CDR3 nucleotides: TGTGCCAGCAGTTTCTTACAGGGGACAGATACGCAGTATTTT. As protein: CASSFLQGTDTQYF.

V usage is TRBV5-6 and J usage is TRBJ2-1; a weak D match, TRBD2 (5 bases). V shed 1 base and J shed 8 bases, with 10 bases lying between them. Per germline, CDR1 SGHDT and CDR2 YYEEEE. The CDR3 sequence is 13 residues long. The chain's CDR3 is CASSLLGADEQFF. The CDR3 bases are TGTGCCAGCAGCTTGTTGGGAGCCGATGAGCAGTTCTTC.

This CDR3 is CASGATGTSYEQYF. For the CDR3, the DNA is TGTGCCAGCGGTGCGACCGGGACATCCTACGAGCAGTACTTC. V usage is TRBV9 and J usage is TRBJ2-7, with a possible D match to TRBD1 (6 bases). The V end was cut by 7 bases, the J end by 1 base, with 15 bases between. Germline assignment: CDR1 SGDLS and CDR2 YYNGEE. This CDR3 contains 14 residues.

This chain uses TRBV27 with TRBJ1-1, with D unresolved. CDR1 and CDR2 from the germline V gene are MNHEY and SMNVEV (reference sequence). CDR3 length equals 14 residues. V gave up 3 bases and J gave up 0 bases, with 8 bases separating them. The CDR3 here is CASSLQKMNTEAFF. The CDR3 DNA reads TGTGCCAGCAGTTTGCAGAAAATGAACACTGAAGCTTTCTTT.

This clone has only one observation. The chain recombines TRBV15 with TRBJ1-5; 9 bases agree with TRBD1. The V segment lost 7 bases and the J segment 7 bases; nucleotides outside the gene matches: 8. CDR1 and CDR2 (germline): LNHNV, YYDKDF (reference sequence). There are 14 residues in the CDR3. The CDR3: CATKVDRGKQPQHF. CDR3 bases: TGTGCCACCAAGGTGGACAGGGGTAAGCAGCCCCAGCATTTT.

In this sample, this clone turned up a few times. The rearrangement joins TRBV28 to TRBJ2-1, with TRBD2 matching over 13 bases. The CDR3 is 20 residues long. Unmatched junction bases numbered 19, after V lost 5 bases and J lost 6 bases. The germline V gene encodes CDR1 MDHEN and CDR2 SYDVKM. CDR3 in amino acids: CASSPGTSGERPSSSNEQFF. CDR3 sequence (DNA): TGTGCCAGCAGTCCAGGGACTAGCGGGGAGAGACCCTCTTCGAGCAATGAGCAGTTCTTC.

The CDR3 reads CASRGAGVTTQYF. The CDR3 DNA is TGTGCCAGCAGGGGAGCGGGAGTTACTACGCAGTATTTT. The rearrangement uses TRBV6-5 and TRBJ2-3, with 8 bases identical to TRBD2. The length of the CDR3 is 13 residues. J was trimmed by 8 bases and V by 6 bases; bases with no gene match: 7. Germline V gene data show CDR1 as MNHEY and CDR2 as SVGAGI.

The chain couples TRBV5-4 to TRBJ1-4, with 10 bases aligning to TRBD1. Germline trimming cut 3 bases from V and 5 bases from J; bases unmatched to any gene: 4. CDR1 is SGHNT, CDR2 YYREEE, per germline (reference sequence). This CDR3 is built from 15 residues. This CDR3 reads CASSYQTGGNEKLFF. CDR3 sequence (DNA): TGTGCCAGCAGCTACCAGACAGGGGGCAATGAAAAACTGTTTTTT.

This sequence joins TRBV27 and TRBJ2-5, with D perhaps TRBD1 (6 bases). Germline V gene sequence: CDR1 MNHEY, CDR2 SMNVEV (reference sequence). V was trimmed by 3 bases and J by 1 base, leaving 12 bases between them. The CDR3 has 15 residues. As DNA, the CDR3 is TGTGCCAGCAGTTTCTCGGGACACATCCAAGAGACCCAGTACTTC. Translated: CASSFSGHIQETQYF.

This CDR3 reads CASSPGLAGVIEQFF. CDR3 DNA: TGTGCCAGTAGTCCGGGACTAGCGGGAGTGATTGAGCAGTTCTTC. This sequence joins TRBV19 and TRBJ2-1; 14 bases line up with TRBD2. V was clipped by 5 bases and J by 9 bases; unmatched bases: 6. Germline CDR1 reads LNHDA; CDR2 reads SQIVND (reference sequence). This CDR3 is built from 15 residues.

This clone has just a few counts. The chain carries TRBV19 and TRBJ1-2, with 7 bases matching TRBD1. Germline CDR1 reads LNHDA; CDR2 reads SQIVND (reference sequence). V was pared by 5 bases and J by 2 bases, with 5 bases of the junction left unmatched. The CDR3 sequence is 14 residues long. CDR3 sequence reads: CASSLRTGNYGYTF. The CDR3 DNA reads TGTGCCAGTAGTCTAAGGACAGGAAACTATGGCTACACCTTC.

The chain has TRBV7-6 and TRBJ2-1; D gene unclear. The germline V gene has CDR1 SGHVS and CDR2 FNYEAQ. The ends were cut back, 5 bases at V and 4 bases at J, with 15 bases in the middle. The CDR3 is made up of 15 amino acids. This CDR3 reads CASSDTRSSYNEQFF. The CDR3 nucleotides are TGTGCCAGCAGCGACACCCGATCCTCATACAATGAGCAGTTCTTC.

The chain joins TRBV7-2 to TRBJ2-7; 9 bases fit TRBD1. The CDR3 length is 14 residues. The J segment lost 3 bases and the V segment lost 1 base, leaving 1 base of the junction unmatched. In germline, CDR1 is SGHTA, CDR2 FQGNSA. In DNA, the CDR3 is TGTGCCAGCAGCTTAGGGACAGGGGTCTACGAGCAGTACTTC. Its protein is CASSLGTGVYEQYF.

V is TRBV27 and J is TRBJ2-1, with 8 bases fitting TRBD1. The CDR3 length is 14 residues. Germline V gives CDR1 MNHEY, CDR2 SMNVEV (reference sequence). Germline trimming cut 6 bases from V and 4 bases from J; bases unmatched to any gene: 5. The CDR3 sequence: CASRAGTGYNEQFF. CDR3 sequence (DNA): TGTGCCAGCAGGGCCGGGACAGGTTACAATGAGCAGTTCTTC.

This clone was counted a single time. CDR3 nucleotides: TGCAGCGTTGAGGAGATTCCTGGCCAGGAGCAGTACTTC. Protein: CSVEEIPGQEQYF. The chain couples TRBV29-1 to TRBJ2-7; D not certain. Germline CDR1 and CDR2: SQVTM and ANQGSEA. This CDR3 contains 13 residues. Trimming cost V 3 bases and J 7 bases, with 16 bases left between them.